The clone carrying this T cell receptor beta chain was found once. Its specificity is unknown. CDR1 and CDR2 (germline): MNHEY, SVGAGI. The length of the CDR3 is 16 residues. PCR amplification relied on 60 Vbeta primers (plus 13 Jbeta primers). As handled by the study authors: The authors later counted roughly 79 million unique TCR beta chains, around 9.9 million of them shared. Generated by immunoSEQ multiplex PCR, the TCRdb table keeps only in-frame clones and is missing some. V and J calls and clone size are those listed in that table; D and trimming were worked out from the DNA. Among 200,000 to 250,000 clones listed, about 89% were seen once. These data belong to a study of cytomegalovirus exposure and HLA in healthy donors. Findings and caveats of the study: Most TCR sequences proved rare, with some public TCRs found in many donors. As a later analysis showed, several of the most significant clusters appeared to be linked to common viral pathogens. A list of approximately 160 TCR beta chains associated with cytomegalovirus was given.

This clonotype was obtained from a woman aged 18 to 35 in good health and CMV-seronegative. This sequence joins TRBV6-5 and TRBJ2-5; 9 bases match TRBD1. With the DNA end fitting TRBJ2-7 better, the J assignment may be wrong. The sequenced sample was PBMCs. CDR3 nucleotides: TGTGCCAGCAGTTACTCCGGACAGGGGTGGACCGACGAGCAGTACTTC. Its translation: CASSYSGQGWTDEQYF.